This T cell receptor (beta chain) is from a study of cytotoxic CD8 clonotypes in ibrutinib-treated CLL. Some clones are missing from TCRdb's copy, which holds only in-frame ones; the method was immunoSEQ multiplex PCR. The data hold 100,000 to 150,000 clones, with approximately 83% observed a single time. Germline CDR1 and CDR2: LNHNV and YYDKDF (reference sequence). This CDR3 has 14 residues. The ends were cut back, 5 bases at V and 3 bases at J, with 10 bases in the middle. The sample consisted of PBMCs, taken after 24 months of ibrutinib treatment. This sequence joins TRBV15 and TRBJ2-2, with D possibly called TRBD1 or TRBD2 (5 bases each). This clonotype was sampled from a human donor with chronic lymphocytic leukemia. CDR3 in DNA: TGTGCCACCAGCCAGGGCGGGTACACCGGGGAGCTGTTTTTT. This sequence encodes CATSQGGYTGELFF.